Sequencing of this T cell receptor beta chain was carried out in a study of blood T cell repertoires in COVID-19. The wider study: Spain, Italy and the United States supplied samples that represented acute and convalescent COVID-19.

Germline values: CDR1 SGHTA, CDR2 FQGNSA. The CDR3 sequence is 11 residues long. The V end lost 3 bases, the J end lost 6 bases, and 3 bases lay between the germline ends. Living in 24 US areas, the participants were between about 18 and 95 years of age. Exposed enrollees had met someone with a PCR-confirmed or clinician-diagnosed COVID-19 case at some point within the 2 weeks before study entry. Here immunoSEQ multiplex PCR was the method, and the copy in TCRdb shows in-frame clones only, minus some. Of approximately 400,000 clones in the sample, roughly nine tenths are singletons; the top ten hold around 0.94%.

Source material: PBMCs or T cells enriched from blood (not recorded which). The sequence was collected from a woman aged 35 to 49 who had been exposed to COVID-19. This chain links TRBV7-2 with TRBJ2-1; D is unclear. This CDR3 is CASSLSNEQFF. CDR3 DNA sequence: TGTGCCAGCAGCTTGAGCAATGAGCAGTTCTTC. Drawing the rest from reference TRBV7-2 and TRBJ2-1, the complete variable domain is GAGVSQSPSNKVTEKGKDVELRCDPISGHTALYWYRQSLGQGLEFLIYFQGNSAPDKSGLPSDRFSAERTGGSVSTLTIQRTQQEDSAVYLCASSLSNEQFFGPGTRLTVL.